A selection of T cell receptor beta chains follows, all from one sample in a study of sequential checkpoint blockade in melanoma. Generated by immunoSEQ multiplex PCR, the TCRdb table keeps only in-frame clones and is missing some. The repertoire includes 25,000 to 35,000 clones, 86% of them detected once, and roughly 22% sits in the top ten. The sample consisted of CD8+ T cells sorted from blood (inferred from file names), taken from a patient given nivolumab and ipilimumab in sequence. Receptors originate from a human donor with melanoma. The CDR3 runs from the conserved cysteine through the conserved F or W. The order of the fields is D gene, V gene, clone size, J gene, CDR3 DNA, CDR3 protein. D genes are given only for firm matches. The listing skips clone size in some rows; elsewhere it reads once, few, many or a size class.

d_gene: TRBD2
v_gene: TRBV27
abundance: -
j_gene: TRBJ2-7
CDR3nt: TGTGCCAGCAGTTTAGCGGGAGGGCCGGGCGAGCAGTACTTC
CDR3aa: CASSLAGGPGEQYF

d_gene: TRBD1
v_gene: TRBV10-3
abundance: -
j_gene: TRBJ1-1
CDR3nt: TGTGCCGCCGGCCGGGACAGGGTGAACACTGAAGCTTTCTTT
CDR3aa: CAAGRDRVNTEAFF

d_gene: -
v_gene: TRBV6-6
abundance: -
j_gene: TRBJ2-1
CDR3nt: TGTGCCAGCACCCCCCCGAGCCCTGGTGAGCAGTTCTTC
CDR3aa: CASTPPSPGEQFF

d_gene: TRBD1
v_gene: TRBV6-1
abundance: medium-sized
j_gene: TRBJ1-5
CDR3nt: TGTGCCAGCAGGGAGACAGGGTCAGGACAGCCCCAGCATTTT
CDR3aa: CASRETGSGQPQHF

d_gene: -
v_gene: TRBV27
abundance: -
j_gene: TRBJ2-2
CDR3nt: TGTGCCAGCAGTCATGGCCCGGAGCTGTTTTTT
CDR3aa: CASSHGPELFF

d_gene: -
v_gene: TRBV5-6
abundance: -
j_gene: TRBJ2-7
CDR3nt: TGTGCCAGCAGCTTGGGCGTCCGGGACGAGCAGTACTTC
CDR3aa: CASSLGVRDEQYF

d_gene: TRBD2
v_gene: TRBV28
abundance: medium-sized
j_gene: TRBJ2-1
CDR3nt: TGTGCCAGCAGTTTATATGCGGGAGGTACCTACAATGAGCAGTTCTTC
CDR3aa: CASSLYAGGTYNEQFF

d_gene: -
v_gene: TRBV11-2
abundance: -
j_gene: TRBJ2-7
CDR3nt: TGTGCCAGCAGCTTAGTGTCGGGTGGGGAGCCCTACGAGCAGTACTTC
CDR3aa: CASSLVSGGEPYEQYF

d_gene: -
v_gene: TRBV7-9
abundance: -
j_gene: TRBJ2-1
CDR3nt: TGTGCCAGTTCAATTTCTGGACAGAAAATCTACAATGAGCAGTTCTTC
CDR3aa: CASSISGQKIYNEQFF

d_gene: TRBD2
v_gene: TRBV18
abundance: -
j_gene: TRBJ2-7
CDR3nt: TGTGCCAGCTCACCAGTAGCGGGGGGACCTCTCGAGCAGTACTTC
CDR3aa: CASSPVAGGPLEQYF

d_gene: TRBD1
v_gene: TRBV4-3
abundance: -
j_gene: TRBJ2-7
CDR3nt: TGCGCCAGCAGCCAAGGGCACAGGGGCTACGAGCAGTACTTC
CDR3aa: CASSQGHRGYEQYF

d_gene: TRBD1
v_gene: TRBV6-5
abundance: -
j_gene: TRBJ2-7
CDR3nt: TGTGCCAGCAGAAGGGGACAGTCTTACGAGCAGTACTTC
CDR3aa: CASRRGQSYEQYF

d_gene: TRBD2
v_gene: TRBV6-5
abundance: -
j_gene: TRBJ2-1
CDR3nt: TGTGGAGCTGGGGCAGCAGGGACTAGCAGGAATGAGCAGTTCTTC
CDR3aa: CGAGAAGTSRNEQFF

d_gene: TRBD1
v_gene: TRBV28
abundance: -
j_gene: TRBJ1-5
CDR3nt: TGTGCCAGCAGTTTTGGCAGGGGGCTTGTCAATCAGCCCCAGCATTTT
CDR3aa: CASSFGRGLVNQPQHF

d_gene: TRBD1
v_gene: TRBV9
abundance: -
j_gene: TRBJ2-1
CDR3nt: TGTGCCAGCAGCGTAGTCCAGGACAGGGGACTATACAATGAGCAGTTCTTC
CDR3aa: CASSVVQDRGLYNEQFF

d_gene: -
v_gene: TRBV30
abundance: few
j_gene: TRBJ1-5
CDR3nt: TGTGCCTGGACCACAGATAGCAATCAGCCCCAGCATTTT
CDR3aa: CAWTTDSNQPQHF

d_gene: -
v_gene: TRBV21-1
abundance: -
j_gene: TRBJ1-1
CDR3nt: TGTGCCAGCAGAAGAGCGGCGGGACGGCTGAACACTGAAGCTTTCTTT
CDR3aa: CASRRAAGRLNTEAFF

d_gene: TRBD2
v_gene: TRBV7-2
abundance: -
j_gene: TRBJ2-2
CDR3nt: TGTGCCAGCAGCTTGATCCTAGCGGCGCTAAACACCGGGGAGCTGTTTTTT
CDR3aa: CASSLILAALNTGELFF

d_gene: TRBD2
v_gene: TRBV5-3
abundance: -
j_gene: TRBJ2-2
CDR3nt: TGTGCCAGAAGCCCCGGGACTAGCAACACCGGGGAGCTGTTTTTT
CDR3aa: CARSPGTSNTGELFF

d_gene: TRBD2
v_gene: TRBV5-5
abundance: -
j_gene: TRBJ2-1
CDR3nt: TGTGCCAGCAGTTTGGGACTAGCGGGAATGGAGCAGTTCTTC
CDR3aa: CASSLGLAGMEQFF